Listed here is a single T cell receptor (beta chain). No antigen is known for it. This record comes from a study of post-analysis software for immune sequencing data. The study's findings and limits: Comparison of patients with controls showed a handful of TRBV segments more frequent in patients, TRBV5-6, TRBV5-1 and TRBV20-1 among them.

Trimming took off 6 bases at V and 2 bases at J, with 11 bases between the two ends. The CDR3 is 14 amino acids. Sequencing libraries made from TCR beta cDNA carried unique molecular identifiers. Via MiXCR, TCRdb re-called the PCR reads, giving one row per CDR3 protein. The sample holds more than 450,000 distinct CDR3 sequences, roughly two fifths seen once. The gene calls are TRBV12-3 or TRBV12-4 and TRBJ2-1; D might be TRBD1 (6 bases). The sequenced material came from blood. This sequence originates from a girl aged 5-17 years with multiple sclerosis. The DNA of the CDR3 is TGTGCCAGCAGGGACAGCGCAGCCTACAATGAGCAGTTCTTC. Translated: CASRDSAAYNEQFF.